This entry describes one TCR beta chain. This specimen comes from a study of tumor T cells in aggressive B-cell lymphoma. Clones were read by immunoSEQ multiplex PCR, and TCRdb kept only the in-frame ones, dropping some. Here the sample spans thousands of clones, approximately 93% being singletons. Germline V CDR1 and CDR2: SEHNR, FQNEAQ (reference sequence). This CDR3 has 16 amino acids. V lost 7 bases, J lost 0 bases, and 10 bases stayed unmatched. Material: tumor tissue. The chain employs TRBV7-9 and TRBJ2-3, with TRBD1 matching over 7 bases. The TCR originated in an adult with diffuse large B cell lymphoma. CDR3 in amino acids: CASISNRDRSTDTQYF. As DNA, the CDR3 is TGTGCCAGCATCTCTAACCGGGACAGAAGCACAGATACGCAGTATTTT. The full variable domain, in which reference TRBV7-9 and TRBJ2-3 provide the parts outside the CDR3, is DTGVSQNPRHKITKRGQNVTFRCDPISEHNRLYWYRQTLGQGPEFLTYFQNEAQLEKSRLLSDRFSAERPKGSFSTLEIQRTEQGDSAMYLCASISNRDRSTDTQYFGPGTRLTVL.